Each of the 28 T cell receptor beta chains below was sequenced from the same sample in a study of T cell responses to AZD1222 COVID-19 vaccine. Sequenced by immunoSEQ multiplex PCR; TCRdb stores in-frame clones only, minus some. Found here are fewer than 120,000 clones, around 85% of them singletons; the top ten hold 4.6%. This sample comprised peripheral blood, obtained on day 0 of AZD1222 vaccination. The receptors were gathered from an adult in good health.

The CDR3 DNA is TGTGCCAGTAGTCGACAGGTTTCAGTTTCTGGAAACACCATATATTTT. This encodes CASSRQVSVSGNTIYF. The gene calls are TRBV19 and TRBJ1-3; a weak D match, TRBD1 (6 bases). This CDR3 is built from 16 residues. Germline V gives CDR1 LNHDA, CDR2 SQIVND (reference sequence). Trimming shortened V by 5 bases and J by 1 base, and 15 bases separated the two germline ends.

The gene calls are TRBV2 and TRBJ1-6; D gene uncertain. Looked up from germline, CDR1 is SNHLY and CDR2 is FYNNEI. The V end was cut by 4 bases, the J end by 0 bases, with 7 bases between. CDR3 length: 15 residues. CDR3 loop: CASSGESSYNSPLHF. The CDR3 DNA is TGTGCCAGCAGTGGAGAGAGCTCCTATAATTCACCCCTCCACTTT.

The chain is built from TRBV19 and TRBJ1-2, with a possible D match to TRBD1 (6 bases). This CDR3 has 15 amino acids. Trimming shortened V by 3 bases and J by 2 bases, and 13 bases separated the two germline ends. Germline V lookup: CDR1 LNHDA, CDR2 SQIVND (reference sequence). CDR3 sequence: CASSMPTGINYGYTF. As DNA, the CDR3 is TGTGCCAGTAGTATGCCAACAGGGATCAACTATGGCTACACCTTC.

The chain couples TRBV4-3 to TRBJ1-2; 7 bases are a match to TRBD1. V gave up 0 bases and J gave up 1 base; unmatched junction bases: 8. In germline, CDR1 is LGHNA, CDR2 YSLEER. The CDR3 runs to 17 residues. In nucleotides, the CDR3 is TGCGCCAGCAGCCAAGATCCACCGGGACAGAGTAACTATGGCTACACCTTC. Its translation: CASSQDPPGQSNYGYTF.

This clone was detected once. The rearrangement uses TRBV19 and TRBJ2-5, with D uncertain. V lost 4 bases and J lost 2, with 17 bases in between. The CDR3 is 16 residues long. From germline, CDR1 is LNHDA and CDR2 SQIVND (reference sequence). CDR3 region: CASSRRVTSSQETQYF. CDR3 nucleotide sequence: TGTGCCAGTAGTAGAAGAGTGACCTCCTCTCAAGAGACCCAGTACTTC. The entire variable domain, with the rest obtained from reference TRBV19 and TRBJ2-5, is as follows: DGGITQSPKYLFRKEGQNVTLSCEQNLNHDAMYWYRQDPGQGLRLIYYSQIVNDFQKGDIAEGYSVSREKKESFPLTVTSAQKNPTAFYLCASSRRVTSSQETQYFGPGTRLLVL.

The V call is TRBV7-3, the J call TRBJ1-1; D unresolved. The V end lost 1 base, the J end lost 2 bases, and 5 bases lay between the germline ends. CDR3 size: 13 residues. The germline CDR1 and CDR2 sequences are SGHTA and FQGTGA. CDR3 in DNA: TGTGCCAGCAGCTTAAGTGGAAACACTGAAGCTTTCTTT. Translating gives CASSLSGNTEAFF.

V gene TRBV6-2 or TRBV6-3 combines with J gene TRBJ2-5; no definite D call. CDR1 MNHEY and CDR2 SVGEGT come from the germline V gene. V lost 2 bases to trimming and J lost 4 bases, with 14 bases between them. This CDR3 is 15 amino acids long. The CDR3 region is CASSYQVTAGETQYF. CDR3 sequence (DNA): TGTGCCAGCAGTTACCAAGTAACAGCTGGAGAGACCCAGTACTTC.

The rearrangement uses TRBV7-9 and TRBJ1-4; no firm D call. The V end lost 1 base, the J end lost 10 bases, and 13 bases lay between the germline ends. This CDR3 comprises 14 residues. Germline V gene lookup returns CDR1 SEHNR and CDR2 FQNEAQ (reference sequence). The CDR3 nucleotides read TGTGCCAGCAGCTTAGGGCCTGAGTCGGGAAAACTGTTTTTT. This encodes CASSLGPESGKLFF. The entire variable domain, with the rest obtained from reference TRBV7-9 and TRBJ1-4, is as follows: DTGVSQNPRHKITKRGQNVTFRCDPISEHNRLYWYRQTLGQGPEFLTYFQNEAQLEKSRLLSDRFSAERPKGSFSTLEIQRTEQGDSAMYLCASSLGPESGKLFFGSGTQLSVL.

This clone was found a few times. The J gene is TRBJ1-4, the V gene TRBV6-5; D call uncertain. Germline assignment: CDR1 MNHEY and CDR2 SVGAGI. The length of the CDR3 is 15 residues. The germline V and J ends were trimmed by 0 bases and 4 bases, with 9 bases remaining between them. The CDR3 DNA follows: TGTGCCAGCAGTTACTCAGGGCAGGTTAATGAAAAACTGTTTTTT. Protein product: CASSYSGQVNEKLFF.

The chain recombines TRBV28 with TRBJ1-2; D possibly corresponds to TRBD1 (6 bases). Germline V gene sequence: CDR1 MDHEN, CDR2 SYDVKM. V was clipped by 1 base and J by 3 bases, with 12 bases between them. This CDR3 has 15 residues. CDR3 sequence: CASSLSGAGHYGYTF. The CDR3 bases are TGTGCCAGCAGTTTATCAGGGGCTGGGCACTATGGCTACACCTTC.

The chain carries TRBV19 and TRBJ1-2; D might be TRBD1 (5 bases). Between the trimmed V and J ends, which lost 7 bases and 0 bases, there was a span of 21 bases. The CDR3 contains 17 residues. Germline V CDR1 and CDR2: LNHDA, SQIVND (reference sequence). CDR3 nucleotides: TGTGCCAGTACTTCAATCCGACGGGGCGGATCTAACTATGGCTACACCTTC. Amino acids: CASTSIRRGGSNYGYTF.

V and J are TRBV4-1 and TRBJ1-3, with D possibly TRBD1 on 6 matching bases. The CDR3 loop spans 16 amino acids. V lost 2 bases and J lost 0, with 11 bases in between. Germline CDR1 is MGHRA and CDR2 is YSYEKL. The CDR3 sequence: CASSQLQGGSGNTIYF. CDR3 in DNA: TGCGCCAGCAGCCAACTACAGGGCGGCTCTGGAAACACCATATATTTT.

The V gene is TRBV6-1, the J gene TRBJ2-3; 8 bases are a match to TRBD2. Germline loops: CDR1 MNHNS, CDR2 SASEGT. The J segment lost 1 base and the V segment lost 2 bases, leaving 2 bases of the junction unmatched. This CDR3 has 15 residues. Here the CDR3 DNA reads TGTGCCAGCAGTGAACCCGGGGGGGGCACAGATACGCAGTATTTT. Its protein product is CASSEPGGGTDTQYF.

The rearrangement links TRBV18 to TRBJ2-2, with D possibly TRBD2 on 5 matching bases. The CDR3 is made up of 14 amino acids. Trimming stripped 1 base from V and 7 bases from J, with 10 bases between. CDR1 and CDR2 from the germline V gene are KGHSH and LQKENI. This CDR3 is CASSPLGEGGELFF. The CDR3 bases are TGTGCCAGCTCACCACTCGGCGAGGGCGGGGAGCTGTTTTTT. Supplemented by reference TRBV18 and TRBJ2-2, the full variable domain reads NAGVMQNPRHLVRRRGQEARLRCSPMKGHSHVYWYRQLPEEGLKFMVYLQKENIIDESGMPKERFSAEFPKEGPSILRIQQVVRGDSAAYFCASSPLGEGGELFFGEGSRLTVL.

The chain carries TRBV10-3 and TRBJ2-7; 7 nucleotides agree with TRBD2. CDR1 is ENHRY and CDR2 is SYGVKD in the germline V gene. The CDR3 consists of 14 residues. The V gene end was trimmed by 0 bases and the J gene end by 3 bases; junction bases not matched to a gene: 2. The CDR3 sequence: CAISESGGSYEQYF. The CDR3 DNA reads as TGTGCCATCAGTGAGTCGGGCGGGAGCTACGAGCAGTACTTC.

V is TRBV28 and J is TRBJ1-1; no firm D call. Germline V gene sequence: CDR1 MDHEN, CDR2 SYDVKM. CDR3 length equals 13 residues. Trimming cost V 6 bases and J 2 bases, with 10 bases left between them. The CDR3 is CASSPNRNTEAFF. CDR3 DNA: TGTGCCAGCAGCCCGAACAGAAACACTGAAGCTTTCTTT. Full variable domain (rest looked up from reference TRBV28 and TRBJ1-1): DVKVTQSSRYLVKRTGEKVFLECVQDMDHENMFWYRQDPGLGLRLIYFSYDVKMKEKGDIPEGYSVSREKKERFSLILESASTNQTSMYLCASSPNRNTEAFFGQGTRLTVV.

This clone has just a few counts. The chain uses TRBV5-1 and TRBJ2-1; 10 bases agree with TRBD2. J gave up 3 bases and V 3 bases, and 3 bases lay outside the gene matches. CDR3 length: 15 residues. Germline V gives CDR1 SGHRS, CDR2 YFSETQ. Written as DNA, the CDR3 is TGCGCCAGCAGCTCGACTAGCGGGCTCTACAATGAGCAGTTCTTC. This translates into CASSSTSGLYNEQFF.

CDR3 DNA sequence: TGTGCCATGAAGGGGGCTAATTGGGGAGAGACCCAGTACTTC. Encoded protein: CAMKGANWGETQYF. This chain connects TRBV6-5 to TRBJ2-5; the match to TRBD1 covers 7 bases. With V trimmed by 10 bases and J by 4 bases, 12 bases remained unmatched. This CDR3 region has 14 residues. Germline lookup yields CDR1 MNHEY and CDR2 SVGAGI.

The rearrangement joins TRBV19 to TRBJ2-1, with D possibly being TRBD2 (5 bases). V lost 8 bases, J lost 0 bases, and 11 bases lay in between. The CDR3 covers 14 residues. Germline loops: CDR1 LNHDA, CDR2 SQIVND (reference sequence). CDR3 bases: TGTGCCAGTGCCCCGGGAAGCTCCTACAATGAGCAGTTCTTC. It is translated as CASAPGSSYNEQFF.

The chain employs TRBV6-5 and TRBJ1-1, with 9 bases identical to TRBD1. The CDR3 consists of 15 residues. V dropped 5 bases and J dropped 5; count of bases not matched to a gene: 9. Germline lookup yields CDR1 MNHEY and CDR2 SVGAGI. This chain's CDR3 is CASSTYRGLGTEAFF. The CDR3 bases are TGTGCCAGCAGTACGTACAGGGGGCTCGGGACTGAAGCTTTCTTT.

V is TRBV7-6 and J is TRBJ1-3; 7 positions match TRBD1. CDR3 length: 15 residues. J lost 4 bases, V lost 5 bases, and 8 bases had no gene match. Germline lookup yields CDR1 SGHVS and CDR2 FNYEAQ. CDR3 bases: TGTGCCAGCAGCCGGAACACAGGGGCCGGAAACACCATATATTTT. Translation: CASSRNTGAGNTIYF. Using reference TRBV7-6 and TRBJ1-3 for the parts outside the CDR3, the full variable domain is GAGVSQSPRYKVTKRGQDVALRCDPISGHVSLYWYRQALGQGPEFLTYFNYEAQQDKSGLPNDRFSAERPEGSISTLTIQRTEQRDSAMYRCASSRNTGAGNTIYFGEGSWLTVV.

This clone showed up just a few times. The chain employs TRBV24-1 and TRBJ2-3, with D perhaps TRBD1 (5 bases). Trimming cost V 5 bases and J 2 bases, with 16 bases left between them. In germline, CDR1 is KGHDR, CDR2 SFDVKD. The CDR3 loop spans 16 amino acids. CDR3 bases: TGTGCCACCAGTGCCGTGGTGCAGGGATTCACAGATACGCAGTATTTT. Its protein product is CATSAVVQGFTDTQYF.

This clone was detected only once. This chain links TRBV6-2 or TRBV6-3 with TRBJ2-5, with TRBD1 matching 12 bases. This CDR3 comprises 15 residues. Per the germline V gene, CDR1 is MNHEY and CDR2 is SVGEGT. J lost 5 bases, V lost 6 bases, and 7 bases had no gene match. The CDR3 DNA sequence: TGTGCCAGCAGCCCAGGGACAGGGGGCCGGGAGACCCAGTACTTC. It codes for CASSPGTGGRETQYF.

This chain joins TRBV4-3 and TRBJ2-7; TRBD2 aligns across 7 bases. Germline trimming cut 1 base from V and 1 base from J; bases unmatched to any gene: 4. The CDR3 runs 15 residues. In germline, CDR1 is LGHNA, CDR2 YSLEER. The CDR3 bases are TGCGCCAGCAGCCAAGCTTGGGGGGGTTCCTACGAGCAGTACTTC. Amino acids: CASSQAWGGSYEQYF.

The V and J genes are TRBV6-5 and TRBJ2-7; 9 bases match TRBD1. CDR1 and CDR2 (germline): MNHEY, SVGAGI. The length of the CDR3 is 15 residues. The ends lost 2 bases at V and 3 bases at J; junction bases unmatched: 5. The CDR3 bases are TGTGCCAGCAGTTACAAGACAGGGGGTTACTACGAGCAGTACTTC. Translation gives CASSYKTGGYYEQYF.

The rearrangement links TRBV5-1 to TRBJ2-7; the D gene could be TRBD1 or TRBD2 (5 bases each). The CDR3 is 17 residues long. Looked up from germline, CDR1 is SGHRS and CDR2 is YFSETQ. Trimming took off 1 base at V and 2 bases at J, with 19 bases between the two ends. CDR3 nucleotide sequence: TGCGCCAGCAGCTTGATCAAAACGGGGCAAGTCCCCTACGAGCAGTACTTC. This gives the protein CASSLIKTGQVPYEQYF.

CDR3 in DNA: TGTGCCAGCAGCCCTCAAGGACAGGGGATGACACCCCTCCACTTT. Translated: CASSPQGQGMTPLHF. The chain recombines TRBV7-2 with TRBJ1-6; 9 bases are shared with TRBD1. Germline lookup yields CDR1 SGHTA and CDR2 FQGNSA. V shed 5 bases, J shed 11 bases, and the junction held 10 bases outside the gene matches. This CDR3 spans 15 amino acids.

This chain joins TRBV18 and TRBJ1-6; D unresolved. Germline CDR1 and CDR2: KGHSH and LQKENI. The CDR3 is 14 residues long. Trimming took 1 base from V and 6 from J, leaving 7 bases between them. CDR3 protein: CASSPQEANSPLHF. For the CDR3, the DNA is TGTGCCAGCTCACCACAGGAGGCTAATTCACCCCTCCACTTT.